This T cell receptor beta chain originates from a study of T cells in Graves' hyperthyroidism and ophthalmopathy (dated by TCRdb to about 2019). Broadly, across the study: Peripheral blood samples were taken at initial diagnosis, before any treatment was given. Thyroid tissue and blood T-cell repertoires from six Graves' hyperthyroidism patients were also compared in the study. The roughly 91 discovery patients were randomly split 7:3 into training and test sets. To identify distinguishing TCR V-J signatures, a discovery cohort of around 100 patients was used, comprising some 45 with Graves' ophthalmopathy and some 57 with stable Graves' hyperthyroidism. Once sampling was done, hyperthyroidism patients were given methimazole at a starting dose of 30 mg daily, whereas ophthalmopathy patients were given high-dose intravenous methylprednisolone. Whether ophthalmopathy could be predicted prospectively was tested in an independent validation cohort made up of 18 to 20 hyperthyroidism patients plus 17 patients who later progressed to ophthalmopathy. TCR Vbeta CDR3 sequencing of roughly 140 peripheral blood samples (43 ophthalmopathy, around 80 hyperthyroidism and around 17 progressor patients) is reported in the paper. Findings and caveats that apply to the study as a whole: Ophthalmopathy was separated from stable hyperthyroidism by a 13 V-J signature model, with 85% to 90% sensitivity and about 81% specificity obtained in cross-validation and 80%/75% obtained in testing. No statistical method was used to fix the sample size in advance, and group allocation was not hidden from the investigators. In validation, progression to ophthalmopathy was predicted by the model with more than 65% sensitivity and 72% to 80% specificity, a median of approximately 7.1 months before onset. Most expanded thyroid clonotypes (frequency above 0.001) were also detected in blood, a finding suggesting that blood repertoires may reflect thyroid immune responses.

The TCR beta CDR3 regions were amplified from RNA transcripts. A first-round RT-PCR of the TCR CDR3 used the HTBI primer set with the Qiagen OneStep RT-PCR kit. Libraries were constructed in a second round of multiplex PCR, after which size selection and purification were carried out. Libraries were sequenced paired-end with 100 bp reads on an Illumina HiSeq2000. The paper's data handling went like this. SOAPnuke was used to process the raw data, with reads discarded if the reads contained adapters or uncalled bases, had a mean Phred below 15, or lacked an exact constant-primer or identifier match. COPE v1.2.5 was used to merge high-quality paired reads, and clonotypes were defined as unique nucleotide sequences. MiTCR v1.1 was used to align clonotypes to the IMGT TRBV, TRBD and TRBJ reference segments. The analysis was restricted to V-J combinations with a frequency above 0.0001, which together covered 99.2% of the repertoires. The TCS score was defined as F50 (clonal expansion) divided by E x V (chaos), with BLOSUM62-based TCRdist calculated between CDR3 peptides within each V-J. Welch's t-statistics and random forest reduced 500 to 650 V-J features to 10 to 15, which were used in a naive Bayes classifier (R e1071). TCRdb reworked the public reads: Q25 trimming with fastp, MiXCR clone assembly, productive beta chains retained. Identical CDR3 protein sequences are pooled into one entry, listed with their most common genes and DNA. Here the V and J calls rest on TCRdb's processing, not on the authors' analysis. The sample data list 700,000 or so distinct CDR3 sequences, and around 15% of these were observed just once. The ten largest clones take up under 15% of the sample.

This clonotype was detected many times. Its target antigen remains unknown. Qualities for individual bases were not recorded, and no much larger clone is one base off. Trimming removed 5 bases from V and 2 bases from J; the gene matches leave 6 bases unexplained. The CDR3 sequence holds 15 residues, the cysteine and phenylalanine included. Solely the CDR3 DNA is kept, with 45 bases framed from the first base. As encoded in the germline V gene, CDR1 is SGHTA while CDR2 is FQGTGA. Moderately to severely active disease, a Clinical Activity Score of at least 3, a NOSPECS grade of at least 4, and a duration under 3 months were present in ophthalmopathy patients. Exclusion was applied to patients with uncontrolled infections, other autoimmune diseases, pregnancy or lactation. Diagnoses were based on clinical symptoms, serum thyroxine and TRAb, thyroid ultrasound and orbital computed tomography. PBMCs were separated from roughly 10 ml of fresh peripheral blood using Ficoll-Paque density gradient centrifugation. Total RNA was extracted using Trizol reagent, and RNA quality was assessed on an Agilent 2100 Bioanalyzer.

Input material: blood. The sequence came from a woman in her fifties or sixties with Graves' ophthalmopathy. The V and J segments used are TRBV7-3 and TRBJ2-3; 8 nucleotides in the junction match TRBD1. The CDR3 sequence is CASSLQGGITDTQYF. The nucleotide sequence is TGTGCCAGCAGCCTACAGGGGGGAATCACAGATACGCAGTATTTT.